Listed here are 23 T cell receptor beta chains from one sample, sequenced in a study of regulatory T cells in long-lasting Graves disease. Arm-PCR of CDR3 regions and iRepertoire HTBI primers were used to build TCR beta libraries. TCRdb analysed the multiplex PCR reads with MiXCR anew, one entry per CDR3 protein. Among 200,000 to 300,000 distinct CDR3 sequences listed, 20% were seen once. Time point denoted: newly diagnosed GD, antithyroid drugs for less than 3 months. PBMC RNA was the source of the TCR library. Sequenced here: peripheral blood mononuclear cells (PBMCs), sampled at new diagnosis, from a patient treated with antithyroid drugs. These receptors all come from a female donor with Graves disease.

Comments on this clonotype: One end of the junction does not line up with germline, which may come from a read error. The gene calls are TRBV10-1 and TRBJ2-3, with 7 bases identical to TRBD2. Germline V gene data show CDR1 as WNHNN and CDR2 as SYGVQD (reference sequence). The CDR3 loop spans 15 amino acids. The CDR3 is CAGSEAGVSTDTQYF. The CDR3 DNA sequence: TGCGCCGGCAGTGAGGCGGGGGTTAGCACAGATACGCAGTATTTT.

This clonotype was counted between two and nine times. The DNA for the CDR3 is TGTGCCAGCAGCCAACGGATACAGGGGCCCGGGGAGCTGTTTTTT. It yields the protein CASSQRIQGPGELFF. The chain links TRBV7-3 to TRBJ2-2, with 7 bases aligning to TRBD1. The J segment lost 6 bases and the V segment lost 5 bases, leaving 9 bases of the junction unmatched. The germline V gene has CDR1 SGHTA and CDR2 FQGTGA. The CDR3 loop spans 15 amino acids.

This clonotype was observed many times. CDR3 region: CASSFGSSYEQYF. The CDR3 DNA follows: TGTGCCAGCAGTTTCGGGTCCTCCTACGAGCAGTACTTC. This chain joins TRBV7-2 and TRBJ2-7, with D hard to call. V lost 6 bases and J 0 bases, leaving 9 bases between the germline ends. The CDR3 has 13 residues. Germline CDR1 and CDR2: SGHTA and FQGNSA.

This rearrangement joins TRBV5-1 to TRBJ2-7; 10 bases are shared with TRBD1. CDR1 is SGHRS, CDR2 YFSETQ, per germline. The CDR3 runs 13 residues. V dropped 3 bases and J dropped 5; count of bases not matched to a gene: 2. The chain's CDR3 is CASSSGQGNEQYF. As DNA, the CDR3 is TGCGCCAGCAGCTCGGGACAGGGGAACGAGCAGTACTTC.

Points on this clonotype: With a much larger clone just one base away, this may be a read error. The chain uses TRBV7-2 and TRBJ2-3; perhaps D is TRBD1 or TRBD2 (7 bases each). This CDR3 spans 15 amino acids. Germline V CDR1 and CDR2: SGHTA, FQGNSA. The CDR3 sequence: CANSIQGPGGDTQYF. In DNA form, the CDR3 reads TGTGCCAACAGCATACAGGGGCCGGGGGGAGATACGCAGTATTTT.

A word on this clonotype: One end of the junction is discordant with germline, which a read error may explain. V gene TRBV29-1 combines with J gene TRBJ2-1; no reliable D call. Looked up from germline, CDR1 is SQVTM and CDR2 is ANQGSEA. The CDR3 is 12 residues long. Here the CDR3 reads CSVEAAYNGQFF. The CDR3 region has the DNA TGCAGCGTTGAGGCGGCATACAATGGGCAGTTCTTC.

The rearrangement links TRBV12-3 or TRBV12-4 to TRBJ2-1, with 9 bases fitting TRBD2. The CDR3 covers 18 residues. The V segment lost 7 bases and the J segment 3 bases; nucleotides outside the gene matches: 16. The CDR3 nucleotides are TGTGCCAGCACTCTCGCGGGAGGGCTACAGGGCCTCTACAATGAGCAGTTCTTC. This encodes CASTLAGGLQGLYNEQFF.

About this clonotype itself: A far larger clone is off by one base, so a read error is likely. The genes are TRBV7-2 and TRBJ2-1; TRBD2 matches 15 bases. V was pared by 4 bases and J by 9 bases, with 7 bases of the junction left unmatched. This CDR3 has 16 residues. Germline lookup yields CDR1 SGHTA and CDR2 FQGNSA. The CDR3 region is CASSYSGTSGGSEQFF. The CDR3 DNA reads TGTGCCAGCAGCTACTCCGGGACTAGCGGGGGGAGTGAGCAGTTCTTC.

Ten or more counts support this clonotype. The genes are TRBV12-5 and TRBJ2-4; 9 bases map to TRBD1. Germline V gene data show CDR1 as LGHNT and CDR2 as FRNRAP. V lost 6 bases and J lost 1; bases outside the gene matches: 7. The CDR3 is made up of 16 amino acids. The CDR3 spells CASGGTGKVAKNIQYF. The DNA for the CDR3 is TGTGCTAGTGGGGGGACAGGGAAGGTTGCCAAAAACATTCAGTACTTC.

In its sample, this clonotype was seen many times. The J gene is TRBJ2-1, the V gene TRBV7-9, with 9 nucleotides matching TRBD2. J lost 8 bases, V lost 2 bases, and 7 bases had no gene match. The CDR3 runs 15 residues. Germline V gene sequence: CDR1 SEHNR, CDR2 FQNEAQ (reference sequence). Written as DNA, the CDR3 is TGTGCCAGCAGCTTATTGCGGGGGGGCCAGGATGAGCAGTTCTTC. Its protein is CASSLLRGGQDEQFF.

This clonotype was observed at least ten times. This rearrangement joins TRBV7-6 to TRBJ1-3, with D maybe TRBD1 (5 bases). Germline V lookup: CDR1 SGHVS, CDR2 FNYEAQ. This CDR3 spans 14 amino acids. Trimming pared 5 bases from V and 0 bases from J, leaving 8 bases between. In DNA form, the CDR3 reads TGTGCCAGCAGCGCAGGGACCTCTGGAAACACCATATATTTT. It specifies CASSAGTSGNTIYF.

This clonotype was seen ten or more times. The chain carries TRBV2 and TRBJ2-1; 14 bases agree with TRBD2. The CDR3 is 14 residues long. Germline CDR1 SNHLY, CDR2 FYNNEI. V lost 7 bases to trimming and J lost 7 bases; unmatched junction nucleotides: 3. DNA of the CDR3: TGTGCCAGCACCGGGACTAGCGGGAGTAATGAGCAGTTCTTC. It translates to CASTGTSGSNEQFF.

This clonotype has a count of ten or more. The chain uses TRBV6-5 and TRBJ1-1, with D possibly TRBD1 on 6 matching bases. The CDR3 has 13 residues. The germline gives CDR1 MNHEY, CDR2 SVGAGI. Between the trimmed V and J ends, which lost 4 bases and 10 bases, there was a span of 16 bases. The CDR3 nucleotides read TGTGCCAGCAGTTCAGGGGACGGGCGGTTAGCTTTCTTT. Protein product: CASSSGDGRLAFF.

The chain is built from TRBV10-3 and TRBJ2-7, with D maybe TRBD2 (6 bases). Deletions cut 3 bases from V and 3 bases from J, with 15 bases between. The length of the CDR3 is 15 residues. Germline V CDR1 and CDR2: ENHRY, SYGVKD. The CDR3 region is CAISDPGTANYEQYF. CDR3 sequence (DNA): TGTGCCATCAGTGACCCAGGGACTGCGAACTACGAGCAGTACTTC.

On this clonotype itself: Sequence at one end of the junction differs from germline and may be a read error. The chain recombines TRBV24-1 with TRBJ2-1, with D perhaps assigned TRBD1 or TRBD2 (5 bases each). The CDR3 runs to 15 residues. Looked up from germline, CDR1 is KGHDR and CDR2 is SFDVKD. The CDR3 sequence is CATSGGLFQGETQCF. The CDR3 nucleotides read TGTGCCACCAGTGGTGGACTTTTCCAGGGAGAGACCCAGTGCTTC.

There are many counts of this clonotype. The chain carries TRBV20-1 and TRBJ1-4; TRBD1 aligns across 7 bases. The CDR3 is made up of 15 amino acids. Germline V gene lookup returns CDR1 DFQATT and CDR2 SNEGSKA (reference sequence). The V segment lost 2 bases and the J segment 0 bases; nucleotides outside the gene matches: 3. The CDR3: CSARPGGATNEKLFF. The CDR3 region has the DNA TGCAGTGCTAGACCAGGGGGGGCAACTAATGAAAAACTGTTTTTT.

This chain uses TRBV7-3 with TRBJ2-7; 15 bases fit TRBD2. The junction had 5 bases not matched to a gene; V was cut back by 2 bases and J by 0 bases. CDR1 SGHTA and CDR2 FQGTGA come from the germline V gene. The CDR3 sequence is 18 residues long. The CDR3 nucleotides are TGTGCCAGCAGCTTAGGCGGGACTAGCGGGGGGAGCTCCTACGAGCAGTACTTC. The encoded protein is CASSLGGTSGGSSYEQYF.

This clonotype was seen repeatedly, ten times or more. The CDR3 is CATSDLREVTYEQYF. The CDR3 bases are TGTGCCACCAGTGATTTGCGAGAGGTTACCTACGAGCAGTACTTC. The genes are TRBV24-1 and TRBJ2-7; D remains ambiguous. Germline-derived CDR1 and CDR2 are KGHDR and SFDVKD. V was cut by 0 bases and J by 2 bases, with 10 bases left in between. This CDR3 has 15 residues.

Comments on this clonotype: One base away lies a much larger clone, so this may be a sequencing read error. This rearrangement joins TRBV6-2 or TRBV6-3 to TRBJ2-1, with a possible D match to TRBD2 (5 bases). The CDR3 extends over 18 amino acids. The germline CDR1 and CDR2 sequences are MNHEY and SVGEGT. The CDR3 region has the DNA TGTGCCAGCAAAACTCTCGTTCCGGGGAACCGCTCCTACAATGAGCAGTCCTTC. This codes for CASKTLVPGNRSYNEQSF.

This clonotype showed up many times. The V and J genes are TRBV12-3 or TRBV12-4 and TRBJ2-7, with D perhaps TRBD2 (6 bases). The CDR3 is 13 amino acids. Trimming took off 3 bases at V and 6 bases at J, with 12 bases between the two ends. In DNA form, the CDR3 reads TGTGCCAGCAGTTTGGGCTGGGAGGTCGAGCAGTACTTC. Residues: CASSLGWEVEQYF.

This clonotype was counted only a few times. The rearrangement links TRBV7-2 to TRBJ2-7, with D perhaps matching TRBD2 (7 bases). Germline loops: CDR1 SGHTA, CDR2 FQGNSA. Trimming stripped 1 base from V and 4 bases from J, with 20 bases between. The CDR3 covers 17 residues. The CDR3 region has the DNA TGTGCCAGCAGCTTAGTAGAGGGGGGGGTAGATCGGTACGAGCAGTACTTC. Translated: CASSLVEGGVDRYEQYF.

This clonotype was detected ten times or more. V and J are TRBV3-1 and TRBJ2-7, with D hard to call. The CDR3 contains 11 residues. The germline V and J ends were trimmed by 2 bases and 3 bases, with 2 bases remaining between them. Germline values: CDR1 LGHDT, CDR2 YNNKEL (reference sequence). The CDR3 DNA is TGTGCCAGCAGCCAACGCTACGAGCAGTACTTC. It codes for CASSQRYEQYF.

This clonotype was detected ten times or more. The rearrangement links TRBV4-3 to TRBJ2-7; 9 bases map to TRBD1. The CDR3 runs 16 residues. V lost 0 bases to trimming and J lost 3 bases; unmatched junction nucleotides: 6. The germline V gene has CDR1 LGHNA and CDR2 YSLEER. For the CDR3, the DNA is TGCGCCAGCAGCCAAGATGCGGGGACAGGGCTCTACGAGCAGTACTTC. Translation: CASSQDAGTGLYEQYF.